This T cell receptor (beta chain) was sequenced in a study of Ad26.COV2.S vaccination and SARS-CoV-2 variants. About the study: Donor got 5x10^10 or 1x10^11 viral particles of Ad26.COV2.S. The study's findings and limits: Non-spike TCR breadth showed similarity between vaccine and placebo recipients. Measures of TCR breadth and depth may have fallen short of total T cell responses.

On this clone: Its antigen is still unknown.

Libraries were prepared by immunoSEQ multiplex PCR; TCRdb keeps only in-frame clonotypes and omits some of them. Of approximately 420,000 clones in the sample, roughly 90% were seen once. Indicated treatment: 19 received Ad26.COV2.S at low or high dose, single or two shots; about 5 received placebo; per-sample allocation not given. Vaccine and placebo recipients were sampled on day 63 after the first injection. The CDR3 totals 15 residues. V was clipped by 0 bases and J by 3 bases, with 12 bases between them. CDR1 is SGHKS, CDR2 YYEKEE, per germline (reference sequence). The V gene is TRBV5-5, the J gene TRBJ1-1; D gene unclear. Sequenced here: peripheral blood, sampled in a trial of Ad26.COV2.S vaccine versus placebo. This TCR was sampled from a person aged 18-60 years who received the Ad26.COV2.S COVID-19 vaccine or a placebo. In DNA, the CDR3 is TGTGCCAGCAGCTTGGTTGGTGACCCCTACACTGAAGCTTTCTTT. It translates to CASSLVGDPYTEAFF.